The clone carrying this T cell receptor beta chain has a count of ten or more. Its matching antigen is unknown. These data come from a study of CD8 T cells in ankylosing spondylitis. Study-level results: In ankylosing spondylitis blood, a motif of eight highly homologous TCR beta variants appeared characteristic. Reportedly, matched ankylosing spondylitis synovial fluid was significantly enriched for disease-linked clones. Several of the motif variants were reported before in synovial fluid and blood from reactive arthritis.

Construction of TCR beta libraries was performed using quantitative 5'-RACE with molecular barcodes. TCRdb re-derived calls from the 5' RACE reads in MiXCR, one entry per CDR3 protein. The sample shows about 210,000 distinct CDR3 sequences, 6% to 8% of them seen only once. There are 14 residues in the CDR3. The V gene's germline CDR1 is SEHNR and CDR2 FQNEAQ (reference sequence). The V end lost 6 bases, the J end lost 4 bases, and 15 bases lay between the germline ends. The sequence was obtained from a male donor with ankylosing spondylitis. The rearrangement joins TRBV7-9 to TRBJ1-2; possibly TRBD1 for D (6 bases). The source material was blood, either unsorted or a sorted T cell fraction (not recorded which). The CDR3 DNA is TGTGCCAGCAGGCCCTGGACAGAAATCTATGGCTACACCTTC. Encoded protein: CASRPWTEIYGYTF.